This T cell receptor beta chain stems from a study of cytomegalovirus exposure and HLA in healthy donors. About the research overall: It was reported in a later analysis that the same platform had been used for the 100 to 150 validation repertoires as for the approximately 730 first-cohort repertoires. Findings of the study overall: Generally TCR sequences proved uncommon, though certain public TCRs appeared in numerous donors. CMV antigen specificity of a few CMV-associated chains was confirmed in vitro. There were fewer than 200 TCR beta chains listed as cytomegalovirus-associated.

Assay: immunoSEQ multiplex PCR; the TCRdb copy retains only in-frame clones and omits some. There are 70,000 or so clones in the sample; 85% to 95% occur only once, and over 0.8% lies in the top ten. V shed 5 bases and J 2 bases; nucleotides not matched to a gene: 15. The germline V gene encodes CDR1 SGDLS and CDR2 YYNGEE. This CDR3 contains 18 residues. Points on this clone: As yet, its antigen is unknown.

This clonotype was sampled from a woman aged 18-29 years in good health and CMV-seronegative. The specimen sequenced was PBMCs. The chain couples TRBV9 to TRBJ2-3, with TRBD2 matching 9 bases. The CDR3 loop reads CASSGRGGADYFTDTQYF. CDR3 coding DNA: TGTGCCAGCAGTGGACGCGGGGGGGCCGACTATTTCACAGATACGCAGTATTTT.